This TCR beta chain was found in a study of blood T cell repertoires in COVID-19. Study background: From the United States, Italy and Spain came samples of acute and convalescent COVID-19. PBMCs, B-cell-depleted T cells, or T cells provided the cDNA or gDNA that made up the material.

CDR1 and CDR2 from the germline V gene are SNHLY and FYNNEI. V dropped 4 bases and J dropped 4 bases, with 10 bases sitting between them. The CDR3 spans 14 residues. As handled by the study authors: Counts of nucleated cells, estimated from reference gene primer amplification, were obtained. Data came from immunoSEQ multiplex PCR; TCRdb stores just in-frame clones and leaves some out. V and J calls and clone size follow that table, whereas D and trimming were derived from the DNA. Altogether roughly 100,000 clones are present, approximately 90% being singletons, with the ten largest covering about 5%.

This chain uses TRBV2 with TRBJ2-2; possible D gene TRBD1, 6 bases. Sequencing used peripheral blood. The receptor was isolated from a woman of 80 years or more with active COVID-19. CDR3 protein: CASSAARGTGELFF. The CDR3 DNA is TGTGCCAGCAGTGCTGCCAGGGGCACCGGGGAGCTGTTTTTT.